These 12 T cell receptor beta chains came from one sample sequenced in a study of tumor and adjacent non-tumor tissue in lung cancer. RNA was extracted from bulk tissue without any cell sorting. This non-tumor lung sample came from over 3 cm beyond the tumor edge. TCRbeta libraries were built with three rounds of nested PCR, modified from ARM-PCR. One entry per CDR3 protein, called by TCRdb with MiXCR from the multiplex PCR reads. The sample contains tens of thousands of distinct CDR3 sequences, less than 70% of which appear only once. Input material: distant non-tumor lung tissue. These TCRs come from a woman between 40 and 55 years old with non-small cell lung cancer.

Only one count was recorded for this clonotype. One base away lies a much larger clone, so this may be a sequencing read error. The chain employs TRBV5-6 and TRBJ2-7; 9 bases line up with TRBD1. Looked up from germline, CDR1 is SGHDT and CDR2 is YYEEEE. The CDR3 runs 19 residues. The CDR3, as DNA: TGTGCCAGCACCTTGGAGGTCCCGGGACAGGGAGCGCCGATCTACGAGCAGTACTTC. Its translation: CASTLEVPGQGAPIYEQYF.

This clonotype showed up just a few times. This clone may be a read error of a much larger clone one base away. J is TRBJ1-1 and V is TRBV7-9; D is ambiguous. Trimming stripped 5 bases from V and 2 bases from J, with 6 bases between. Germline CDR1 SEHNR, CDR2 FQNEAQ (reference sequence). The CDR3 extends over 12 amino acids. Written as DNA, the CDR3 is TGTGCCAGCAGCGTGTCAAACACTGAAGCTTTCTTT. It specifies CASSVSNTEAFF.

To note about this clonotype: Sequence at one end of the junction differs from germline and may be a read error. The rearrangement joins TRBV10-3 to TRBJ2-3, with D possibly TRBD2 on 5 matching bases. The CDR3 is made up of 14 amino acids. Germline V lookup: CDR1 ENHRY, CDR2 SYGVKD. The CDR3 sequence is CAILGGHSTDTRYF. The CDR3 nucleotides are TGTGCCATCTTAGGCGGGCATAGCACAGATACGCGGTATTTT.

In this sample, this clonotype turned up many times. The germline gene is not matched at one end of the junction; a read error may be the cause. This chain joins TRBV11-2 and TRBJ1-6; TRBD1 is a possible D gene (6 bases). Germline loops: CDR1 SGHAT, CDR2 FQNNGV. This CDR3 region has 14 residues. The CDR3 sequence: CASSSRQALLALHF. CDR3 sequence (DNA): TGTGCCAGCAGCTCCAGACAGGCCCTTTTGGCCCTCCACTTC.

This clonotype was detected many times. The rearrangement uses TRBV6-5 and TRBJ2-5; D remains ambiguous. The V end lost 5 bases, the J end lost 2 bases, and 15 bases lay between the germline ends. CDR1 and CDR2 from the germline V gene are MNHEY and SVGAGI. This CDR3 has 15 amino acids. The CDR3 region has the DNA TGTGCCAGCAGTCGATCATTCCAGGCACAAGAGACCCAGTACTTC. Translated, it gives CASSRSFQAQETQYF.

As concerns this clonotype: Given a much more abundant clone one base away, this may be a read error. The chain is built from TRBV28 and TRBJ1-4; the match to TRBD1 covers 7 bases. This CDR3 has 15 residues. Germline CDR1 MDHEN, CDR2 SYDVKM. This CDR3 is CASSPGQSTNEELFF. DNA for the CDR3: TGTGCCAGCAGTCCGGGACAGTCCACAAATGAAGAACTGTTTTTT.

Remarks on this clonotype: This could be a read error, since a much larger clone is one nucleotide away. This rearrangement joins TRBV6-1 to TRBJ2-7; D might be TRBD1 (5 bases). Germline CDR1 and CDR2: MNHNS and SASEGT. Trimming removed 6 bases at V and 0 bases at J, with 15 bases between. The CDR3 covers 15 residues. CDR3 sequence reads: CASRTDKGISYEQYF. The CDR3, as DNA: TGTGCCAGCAGAACTGACAAGGGGATCTCCTACGAGCAGTACTTC.

On this clonotype itself: Mismatch with germline at one junction end may stem from a read error. CDR3 coding DNA: TGTGTCAGCAGTGACCCCCCCTCCCTGCTCAATGAGCAGTTCTTC. Its translation: CVSSDPPSLLNEQFF. V is TRBV6-2 or TRBV6-3 and J is TRBJ2-1, with D uncertain. Germline CDR1 is MNHEY and CDR2 is SVGEGT. This CDR3 region has 15 residues.

Notes on this clonotype: A much bigger clone sits one base away, suggesting this may be a read error. The chain uses TRBV28 and TRBJ2-7; D not certain. Deletions cut 5 bases from V and 3 bases from J, with 23 bases between. The V gene's germline CDR1 is MDHEN and CDR2 SYDVKM. The CDR3 covers 17 residues. CDR3 DNA sequence: TGTGCCAGCAGTCCCTCGGGTTTGTCAGGTCTTCTCTACGAGCAGTACTTC. This encodes CASSPSGLSGLLYEQYF.

About this clonotype: The junction departs from the called germline gene at one end, perhaps through a read error. This chain's CDR3 is CASNQDLFYGQYF. The CDR3 coding sequence is TGTGCCAGCAACCAAGACCTTTTCTACGGGCAGTACTTC. The chain employs TRBV11-2 and TRBJ2-7; D is uncertain. This CDR3 is built from 13 residues. Germline V lookup: CDR1 SGHAT, CDR2 FQNNGV.

On this clonotype: A junction boundary mismatches the germline segment, possibly from a read error. The chain couples TRBV6-2 or TRBV6-3 to TRBJ2-7; TRBD1 might be the D (5 bases). CDR3 length: 16 residues. The germline V gene encodes CDR1 MNHEY and CDR2 SVGEGT. CDR3 nucleotide sequence: TGTGTCAGCAGTTACTTGTCAGGGTTTATGAGTGGTGAGCAGTACTTC. Protein sequence: CVSSYLSGFMSGEQYF.

Worth noting for this clonotype: It may be a read error: a sequence one base away is much more abundant. This sequence joins TRBV5-5 and TRBJ2-1; D unclear. The CDR3 extends over 15 amino acids. From germline, CDR1 is SGHKS and CDR2 YYEKEE (reference sequence). CDR3 sequence reads: CVSNLQPSSYNEQFF. The CDR3 coding sequence is TGTGTCAGCAACTTACAACCGAGCTCCTACAATGAGCAGTTCTTC.